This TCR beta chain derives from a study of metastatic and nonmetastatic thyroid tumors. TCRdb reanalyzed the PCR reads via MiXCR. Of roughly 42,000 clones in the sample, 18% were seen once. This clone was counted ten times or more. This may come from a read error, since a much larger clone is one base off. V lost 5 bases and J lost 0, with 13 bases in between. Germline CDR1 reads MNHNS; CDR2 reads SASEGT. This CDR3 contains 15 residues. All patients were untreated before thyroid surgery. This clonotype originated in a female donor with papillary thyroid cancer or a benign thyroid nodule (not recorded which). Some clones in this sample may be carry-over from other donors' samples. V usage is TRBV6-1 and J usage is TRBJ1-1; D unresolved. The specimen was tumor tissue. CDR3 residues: CASSFSAGLNTEAFF. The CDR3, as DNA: TGTGCCAGCAGTTTTAGCGCAGGACTGAACACTGAAGCTTTCTTT.